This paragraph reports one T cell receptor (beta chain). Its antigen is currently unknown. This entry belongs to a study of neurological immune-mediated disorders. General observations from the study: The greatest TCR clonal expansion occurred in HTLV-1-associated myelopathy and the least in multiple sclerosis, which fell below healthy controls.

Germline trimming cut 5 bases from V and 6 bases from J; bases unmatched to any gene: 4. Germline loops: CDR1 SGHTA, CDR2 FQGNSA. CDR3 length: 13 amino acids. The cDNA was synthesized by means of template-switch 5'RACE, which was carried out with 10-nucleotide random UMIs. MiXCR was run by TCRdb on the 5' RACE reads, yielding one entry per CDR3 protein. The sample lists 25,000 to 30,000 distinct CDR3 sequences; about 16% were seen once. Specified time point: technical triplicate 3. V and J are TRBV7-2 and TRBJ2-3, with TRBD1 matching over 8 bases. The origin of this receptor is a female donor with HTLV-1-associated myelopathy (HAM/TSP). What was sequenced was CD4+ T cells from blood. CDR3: CASSTGQVDTQYF. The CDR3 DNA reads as TGTGCCAGCAGCACGGGACAGGTGGATACGCAGTATTTT.